The 25 T cell receptor beta chains below all came from one sample that was sequenced in a study of T cell repertoires in cytomegalovirus infection. These TCRs are of unknown antigen specificity. In TCRdb, the reads were re-called with MiXCR into one record per CDR3 protein. Seen here are about 500,000 distinct CDR3 sequences, roughly a third observed once, and the top ten hold roughly a sixth. The source was cultured PBMCs, collected from culture after CMV antigen stimulation. Receptors were obtained from a human donor in good health (CMV status not recorded). Some clones in this sample may be carry-over from other donors' samples.

The V gene is TRBV6-1, the J gene TRBJ1-1; perhaps TRBD1 as D (5 bases). Between the trimmed V and J ends, which lost 8 bases and 1 base, there was a span of 14 bases. The length of the CDR3 is 14 residues. The V gene's germline CDR1 is MNHNS and CDR2 SASEGT. The CDR3, as DNA: TGTGCCAGCGGACCCAGGGAGAGGAACACTGAAGCTTTCTTT. This sequence encodes CASGPRERNTEAFF.

In its sample, this clonotype was seen many times. The rearrangement links TRBV7-2 to TRBJ1-2; D is possibly TRBD1 (6 bases). Trimming shortened V by 4 bases and J by 8 bases, and 17 bases separated the two germline ends. The CDR3 runs to 14 residues. In germline, CDR1 is SGHTA, CDR2 FQGNSA. The CDR3 region is CASSSDGGAGGYTF. DNA for the CDR3: TGTGCCAGCAGCTCCGATGGGGGGGCTGGAGGCTACACCTTC.

The V call is TRBV19, the J call TRBJ2-2; TRBD2 agrees at 7 bases. J was trimmed by 5 bases and V by 2 bases; bases with no gene match: 8. There are 16 residues in the CDR3. CDR1 and CDR2 (germline): LNHDA, SQIVND (reference sequence). The CDR3 spells CASSIRSGMGTGELFF. In DNA form, the CDR3 reads TGTGCCAGTAGTATAAGGAGCGGGATGGGTACCGGGGAGCTGTTTTTT.

This clonotype was counted a few times. The V gene is TRBV7-2, the J gene TRBJ2-6, with TRBD1 identical over 10 bases. Losses at the gene ends were 5 bases for V and 2 bases for J; bases not matched to a gene: 6. The CDR3 contains 17 residues. Germline V CDR1 and CDR2: SGHTA, FQGNSA. CDR3 region: CASSQGQGTTGANVLTF. DNA for the CDR3: TGTGCCAGCAGCCAGGGACAGGGGACGACTGGGGCCAACGTCCTGACTTTC.

The chain has TRBV12-3 or TRBV12-4 and TRBJ2-1, with 7 nucleotides matching TRBD1. The CDR3 consists of 15 residues. J lost 3 bases, V lost 2 bases, and 4 bases had no gene match. CDR3 sequence: CASSLTGQSYNEQFF. The DNA for the CDR3 is TGTGCCAGCAGTTTAACGGGACAGAGCTACAATGAGCAGTTCTTC.

This chain links TRBV6-1 with TRBJ2-2, with a weak D call TRBD1 (6 bases). This CDR3 contains 14 residues. V lost 4 bases and J lost 4, with 10 bases in between. CDR1 is MNHNS, CDR2 SASEGT, per germline. CDR3 nucleotides: TGTGCCAGCAGTGGACAGGTTGCCACCGGGGAGCTGTTTTTT. This sequence encodes CASSGQVATGELFF.

The genes are TRBV12-3 or TRBV12-4 and TRBJ1-2, with a possible D match to TRBD1 (6 bases). The CDR3 covers 14 residues. V lost 7 bases and J lost 4, with 16 bases in between. CDR3 coding DNA: TGTGCCAGCAACGAACAGGGTTACGTCTATGGCTACACCTTC. Translated: CASNEQGYVYGYTF.

This clonotype has a handful of counts. CDR3 sequence: CATSRQSTDTQYF. The CDR3 region has the DNA TGTGCCACCTCGAGACAGAGCACAGATACGCAGTATTTT. This chain links TRBV24-1 with TRBJ2-3, with D perhaps TRBD1 (5 bases). Trimming pared 9 bases from V and 0 bases from J, leaving 9 bases between. The CDR3 length is 13 residues. Germline CDR1 and CDR2: KGHDR and SFDVKD.

This clonotype was observed a few times. The chain uses TRBV4-3 and TRBJ2-7; TRBD2 aligns across 11 bases. Germline V lookup: CDR1 LGHNA, CDR2 YSLEER. The J segment lost 2 bases and the V segment lost 2 bases, leaving 5 bases of the junction unmatched. The length of the CDR3 is 16 residues. The CDR3 loop reads CASSQSIAGGPYEQYF. DNA of the CDR3: TGCGCCAGCAGCCAATCCATAGCGGGAGGGCCCTACGAGCAGTACTTC.

Many counts were recorded for this clonotype. The chain combines TRBV28 with TRBJ2-1; unclear D gene. V gave up 2 bases and J gave up 6 bases, with 14 bases separating them. Germline V gene sequence: CDR1 MDHEN, CDR2 SYDVKM. This CDR3 region has 15 residues. The CDR3 protein is CASSLGQNPPNEQFF. CDR3 coding DNA: TGTGCCAGCAGTTTAGGGCAGAACCCCCCCAATGAGCAGTTCTTC.

This chain joins TRBV28 and TRBJ2-7; TRBD2 matches 10 bases. Germline V gives CDR1 MDHEN, CDR2 SYDVKM. V dropped 3 bases and J dropped 4; count of bases not matched to a gene: 6. The CDR3 loop spans 15 amino acids. The CDR3 sequence: CASSFVGTSAYEQYF. The CDR3 DNA reads as TGTGCCAGCAGTTTTGTTGGGACTAGCGCATACGAGCAGTACTTC.

The chain uses TRBV4-3 and TRBJ1-5; D perhaps matches TRBD1 (6 bases). CDR3 length equals 15 residues. Trimming removed 5 bases at V and 0 bases at J, with 11 bases between. CDR1 and CDR2 from the germline V gene are LGHNA and YSLEER. The chain's CDR3 is CASSYTDSSNQPQHF. The CDR3, as DNA: TGCGCCAGCAGCTATACGGACAGTAGCAATCAGCCCCAGCATTTT.

The chain couples TRBV2 to TRBJ2-7; 8 positions agree with TRBD1. The germline V gene encodes CDR1 SNHLY and CDR2 FYNNEI. This CDR3 has 12 residues. Germline trimming cut 11 bases from V and 4 bases from J; bases unmatched to any gene: 7. The CDR3 loop reads CAGVDRVYEQYF. The CDR3 nucleotides read TGTGCCGGGGTGGACAGGGTTTACGAGCAGTACTTC.

As for this clonotype: The junction departs from germline at one end; a sequencing error may be responsible. The rearrangement joins TRBV6-1 to TRBJ1-2, with 7 bases lining up with TRBD1. Germline assignment: CDR1 MNHNS and CDR2 SASEGT. This CDR3 has 14 amino acids. The CDR3 region is CASTQQGIGYGHTF. CDR3 sequence (DNA): TGTGCCAGCACCCAACAGGGGATCGGCTATGGCCACACCTTC.

This clonotype appeared a single time. This chain uses TRBV12-3 or TRBV12-4 with TRBJ2-2; D gene unclear. Trimming pared 2 bases from V and 4 bases from J, leaving 5 bases between. The CDR3 is 13 amino acids. CDR3 sequence (DNA): TGTGCCAGCAGTTTACAGGTCACCGGGGAGCTGTTTTTT. Residues: CASSLQVTGELFF.

This clonotype was seen only once. This sequence joins TRBV6-5 and TRBJ2-5; D is perhaps TRBD1 (5 bases). The germline V gene has CDR1 MNHEY and CDR2 SVGAGI. V dropped 2 bases and J dropped 5 bases, with 9 bases sitting between them. The CDR3 totals 13 residues. CDR3 DNA sequence: TGTGCCAGCAGTTACGCAGGGCCGGAGACCCAGTACTTC. As protein: CASSYAGPETQYF.

This clonotype has only one observation. The CDR3 loop is CSGVATDNEKLFF. In nucleotides, the CDR3 is TGCAGTGGAGTTGCGACAGATAATGAAAAACTGTTTTTT. V and J are TRBV20-1 and TRBJ1-4; a possible D gene is TRBD1 (5 bases). Trimming removed 7 bases at V and 4 bases at J, with 13 bases between. This CDR3 has 13 residues. Per the germline V gene, CDR1 is DFQATT and CDR2 is SNEGSKA (reference sequence).

V and J are TRBV27 and TRBJ1-5; possibly TRBD1 for D (5 bases). This CDR3 is built from 13 residues. The germline CDR1 and CDR2 sequences are MNHEY and SMNVEV (reference sequence). V gave up 4 bases and J gave up 3 bases, with 7 bases separating them. The CDR3, as DNA: TGTGCCAGCAGTTGGGGGAACAATCAGCCCCAGCATTTT. Encoded protein: CASSWGNNQPQHF.

This clonotype was detected only a few times. The rearrangement links TRBV7-9 to TRBJ1-6, with 7 bases that match TRBD1. With V trimmed by 6 bases and J by 7 bases, 6 bases remained unmatched. CDR3 length: 14 amino acids. Germline V gene sequence: CDR1 SEHNR, CDR2 FQNEAQ (reference sequence). The CDR3 here is CASRPRQGNSPLHF. The CDR3 coding sequence is TGTGCCAGCAGACCCAGACAGGGAAATTCACCCCTCCACTTT.

This chain links TRBV19 with TRBJ2-1; a weak D match, TRBD1 (6 bases). The CDR3 consists of 16 residues. Germline V gene data show CDR1 as LNHDA and CDR2 as SQIVND (reference sequence). Deletions cut 0 bases from V and 6 bases from J, with 15 bases between. CDR3 sequence: CASSIDPQGYVNEQFF. The CDR3 DNA reads as TGTGCCAGTAGTATAGATCCCCAGGGGTACGTCAATGAGCAGTTCTTC. Looking up the rest from reference TRBV19 and TRBJ2-1 gives the full variable domain: DGGITQSPKYLFRKEGQNVTLSCEQNLNHDAMYWYRQDPGQGLRLIYYSQIVNDFQKGDIAEGYSVSREKKESFPLTVTSAQKNPTAFYLCASSIDPQGYVNEQFFGPGTRLTVL.

The rearrangement links TRBV27 to TRBJ1-1, with D hard to call. Trimming shortened V by 5 bases and J by 8 bases, and 12 bases separated the two germline ends. The length of the CDR3 is 12 residues. Germline-derived CDR1 and CDR2 are MNHEY and SMNVEV (reference sequence). The CDR3 DNA follows: TGTGCCAGCAGTCCCCCCGGGAGAGAAGCTTTCTTT. This encodes CASSPPGREAFF.

This clonotype was detected only a few times. CDR3: CASRWDRGSAFF. The CDR3, as DNA: TGTGCCAGCAGATGGGACAGGGGATCCGCTTTCTTT. The V and J genes are TRBV6-2 or TRBV6-3 and TRBJ1-1; 10 bases agree with TRBD1. Germline trimming cut 6 bases from V and 11 bases from J; bases unmatched to any gene: 6. The CDR3 has 12 residues. Looked up from germline, CDR1 is MNHEY and CDR2 is SVGEGT.

This clonotype was seen a handful of times. The chain recombines TRBV20-1 with TRBJ2-5; D not certain. The V end lost 0 bases, the J end lost 5 bases, and 13 bases lay between the germline ends. Germline V gives CDR1 DFQATT, CDR2 SNEGSKA (reference sequence). The CDR3 covers 14 residues. CDR3 in DNA: TGCAGTGCTAGAGAAGGCCTAGGCCGGGAGACCCAGTACTTC. Translating it yields CSAREGLGRETQYF.

The rearrangement uses TRBV6-5 and TRBJ1-2; 9 bases align to TRBD1. V was clipped by 6 bases and J by 5 bases; unmatched bases: 16. The CDR3 totals 17 residues. In germline, CDR1 is MNHEY, CDR2 SVGAGI. Here the CDR3 DNA reads TGTGCCAGCAGGACAAACTTTCCCGGGACAGGGAAATATGGCTACACCTTC. Translated, it gives CASRTNFPGTGKYGYTF.

This CDR3 reads CASSIAGGWYF. CDR3 nucleotide sequence: TGTGCCAGCAGCATCGCGGGGGGATGGTACTTC. The chain has TRBV3-1 and TRBJ2-7, with 8 bases identical to TRBD2. The CDR3 has 11 amino acids. Trimming removed 5 bases from V and 12 bases from J; junction bases left unmatched: 6. Germline CDR1 and CDR2: LGHDT and YNNKEL (reference sequence).